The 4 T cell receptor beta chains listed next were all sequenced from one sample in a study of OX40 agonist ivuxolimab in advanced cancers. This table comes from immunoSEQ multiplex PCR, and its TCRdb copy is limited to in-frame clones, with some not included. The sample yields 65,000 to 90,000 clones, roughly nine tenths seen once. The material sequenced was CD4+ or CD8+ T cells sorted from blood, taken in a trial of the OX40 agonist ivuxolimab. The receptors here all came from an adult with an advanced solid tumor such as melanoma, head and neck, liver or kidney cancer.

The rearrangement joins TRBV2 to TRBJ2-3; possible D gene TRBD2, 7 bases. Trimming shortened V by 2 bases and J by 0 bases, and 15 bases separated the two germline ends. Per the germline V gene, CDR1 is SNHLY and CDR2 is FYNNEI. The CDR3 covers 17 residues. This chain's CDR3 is CASSERGGLGSTDTQYF. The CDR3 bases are TGTGCCAGCAGTGAAAGGGGGGGTCTGGGTAGCACAGATACGCAGTATTTT.

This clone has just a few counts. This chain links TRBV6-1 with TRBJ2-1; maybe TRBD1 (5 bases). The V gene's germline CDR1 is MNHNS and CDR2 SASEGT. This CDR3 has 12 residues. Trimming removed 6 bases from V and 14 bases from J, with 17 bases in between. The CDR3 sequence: CASRGKTLGEFF. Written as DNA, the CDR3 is TGTGCCAGCAGAGGAAAGACGCTAGGGGAGTTCTTC.

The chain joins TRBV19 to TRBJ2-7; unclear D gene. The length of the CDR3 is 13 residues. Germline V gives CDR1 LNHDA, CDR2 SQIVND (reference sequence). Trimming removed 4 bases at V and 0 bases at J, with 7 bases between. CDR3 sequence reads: CASSKASSYEQYF. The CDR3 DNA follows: TGTGCCAGTAGTAAGGCCAGCTCCTACGAGCAGTACTTC. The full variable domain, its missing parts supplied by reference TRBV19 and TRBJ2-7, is DGGITQSPKYLFRKEGQNVTLSCEQNLNHDAMYWYRQDPGQGLRLIYYSQIVNDFQKGDIAEGYSVSREKKESFPLTVTSAQKNPTAFYLCASSKASSYEQYFGPGTRLTVT.

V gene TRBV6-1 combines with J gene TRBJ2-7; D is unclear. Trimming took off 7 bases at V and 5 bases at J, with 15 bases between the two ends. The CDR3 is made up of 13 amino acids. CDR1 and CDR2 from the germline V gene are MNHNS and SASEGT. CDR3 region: CASMALGINEQYF. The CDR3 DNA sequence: TGTGCCAGCATGGCCTTGGGGATCAACGAGCAGTACTTC.